Sequencing of this TCR beta chain was carried out in a study of control samples from healthy donors and cancer patients. Some clones are missing from TCRdb's copy, which holds only in-frame ones; the method was immunoSEQ multiplex PCR. The repertoire holds over 85,000 clones, with about 81% as singletons. V was pared by 1 base and J by 6 bases, with 12 bases between. The CDR3 length is 13 residues. CDR1 and CDR2 (germline): SQVTM, ANQGSEA. The genes are TRBV29-1 and TRBJ1-1; possibly TRBD1 for D (5 bases). This TCR came from a man in his 70s with lung cancer. Material for sequencing was PBMCs. In nucleotides, the CDR3 is TGCAGCGTTGAAGGATCACAGGAGTCTGAAGCTTTCTTT. Encoded protein: CSVEGSQESEAFF. Full variable domain (remainder filled in from reference TRBV29-1 and TRBJ1-1): SAVISQKPSRDICQRGTSLTIQCQVDSQVTMMFWYRQQPGQSLTLIATANQGSEATYESGFVIDKFPISRPNLTFSTLTVSNMSPEDSSIYLCSVEGSQESEAFFGQGTRLTVV.